What follows describes a single T cell receptor beta chain. This entry comes from a study of blood T cell repertoires in COVID-19. On the study more broadly: Sites across the United States, Italy and Spain contributed samples from acute and convalescent COVID-19. The analysed material was cDNA or gDNA that came from T cells, B-cell-depleted T cells, or PBMCs.

Authors' processing steps: Amplification of reference gene primers provided the estimated nucleated cell counts. Clones were read by immunoSEQ multiplex PCR, and TCRdb kept only the in-frame ones, dropping some. The V and J calls and the clone size are those of that table, but D and trimming were determined from the DNA. The table has approximately 74,000 clones, around 90% seen once. The sequenced sample consisted of peripheral blood. The source of this sequence is a woman aged 55-75 years with active COVID-19.

CDR3 sequence: CASSLRAGGTYEQYF. The CDR3 region has the DNA TGTGCCAGCAGCTTGCGGGCAGGGGGTACTTACGAGCAGTACTTC. The gene calls are TRBV5-6 and TRBJ2-7; 7 bases are a match to TRBD1. This CDR3 comprises 15 residues. J gave up 4 bases and V 1 base, and 8 bases lay outside the gene matches. CDR1 is SGHDT, CDR2 YYEEEE, per germline.